These 21 T cell receptor beta chains were sequenced from one sample in a study of cytomegalovirus exposure and HLA in healthy donors. The PCR contained 60 Vbeta and 13 Jbeta primers. Method: immunoSEQ multiplex PCR; TCRdb's copy keeps in-frame clones and lacks some. The profile shows roughly 120,000 clones, 15% to 17% of them singletons. The sample comprised PBMCs. These receptors were obtained from a woman between 18 and 29 years old in good health and CMV-seronegative.

The V call is TRBV5-1, the J call TRBJ1-2; 7 nucleotides match TRBD1. CDR3 size: 14 residues. Germline trimming cut 4 bases from V and 4 bases from J; bases unmatched to any gene: 7. Germline-derived CDR1 and CDR2 are SGHRS and YFSETQ. CDR3 sequence reads: CASSISGTAYGYTF. The CDR3 coding sequence is TGCGCCAGCAGCATCTCCGGGACAGCCTATGGCTACACCTTC.

The chain has TRBV7-8 and TRBJ2-3; weak D call: TRBD1 (7 bases). Germline V lookup: CDR1 SGHVS, CDR2 FQNEAQ. This CDR3 is built from 14 residues. V was trimmed by 6 bases and J by 3 bases, leaving 13 bases between them. The CDR3 is CASSQGGRTDTQYF. The CDR3 coding sequence is TGTGCCAGCAGTCAGGGGGGCAGGACAGATACGCAGTATTTT.

There are a few counts of this clone. This chain connects TRBV29-1 to TRBJ2-1; tentatively, D is TRBD2 (5 bases). The germline V gene has CDR1 SQVTM and CDR2 ANQGSEA. V lost 3 bases, J lost 5 bases, and 14 bases lay in between. The CDR3 is 14 amino acids. The CDR3 DNA follows: TGCAGCGTTGATATCCTAGCCGAGGACAATGAGCAGTTCTTC. It is translated as CSVDILAEDNEQFF.

This clone has more than one count but fewer than ten. The chain joins TRBV5-1 to TRBJ2-7; D possibly corresponds to TRBD1 (6 bases). The CDR3 sequence is 15 residues long. Germline V CDR1 and CDR2: SGHRS, YFSETQ. Trimming removed 0 bases from V and 5 bases from J, with 15 bases in between. CDR3 bases: TGCGCCAGCAGCTTGGGGGCACAGGGAAAGAACGAGCAGTACTTC. This sequence encodes CASSLGAQGKNEQYF.

This chain uses TRBV29-1 with TRBJ1-1, with D perhaps matching TRBD1 (5 bases). The V and J ends lost 4 bases and 1 base respectively, with 10 bases between them. The germline V gene has CDR1 SQVTM and CDR2 ANQGSEA. The CDR3 is 13 residues long. The CDR3 DNA reads TGCAGCGTTGGGGGGAGGGGGAACACTGAAGCTTTCTTT. This codes for CSVGGRGNTEAFF.

The chain couples TRBV30 to TRBJ2-7; a weak D match, TRBD2 (5 bases). The CDR3 contains 11 residues. Trimming pared 0 bases from V and 6 bases from J, leaving 6 bases between. The germline V gene encodes CDR1 GTSNPN and CDR2 SVGIG (reference sequence). The CDR3 DNA follows: TGTGCCTGGAGTGTGGGGAGCGAGCAGTACTTC. Translation: CAWSVGSEQYF.

The rearrangement uses TRBV6-1 and TRBJ1-2; TRBD1 agrees at 9 bases. The CDR3 is 15 residues long. Germline V CDR1 and CDR2: MNHNS, SASEGT. With V trimmed by 2 bases and J by 4 bases, 5 bases remained unmatched. The CDR3 here is CASSETGGRAYGYTF. CDR3 bases: TGTGCCAGCAGTGAAACAGGGGGCAGGGCCTATGGCTACACCTTC.

This chain connects TRBV28 to TRBJ1-2; D might be TRBD1 (6 bases). V lost 6 bases, J lost 8 bases, and 19 bases lay in between. The CDR3 runs to 14 residues. Per germline, CDR1 MDHEN and CDR2 SYDVKM. CDR3 region: CASRVTGGAGGYTF. In nucleotides, the CDR3 is TGTGCCAGCAGAGTCACGGGGGGGGCAGGGGGCTACACCTTC.

This clone was found a few times. The chain is built from TRBV30 and TRBJ2-1; 15 bases fit TRBD2. J was trimmed by 9 bases and V by 0 bases; bases with no gene match: 6. The CDR3 consists of 16 residues. Per germline, CDR1 GTSNPN and CDR2 SVGIG (reference sequence). Here the CDR3 reads CAWSVLGLAGGAEQFF. CDR3 in DNA: TGTGCCTGGAGTGTACTAGGACTAGCGGGAGGGGCTGAGCAGTTCTTC.

The DNA for the CDR3 is TGTGCCAGCAGTTACACCCCGGGGGACCCCTACGAGCAGTACTTC. Translating it yields CASSYTPGDPYEQYF. The chain is built from TRBV6-5 and TRBJ2-7; possible D gene TRBD2, 6 bases. The CDR3 length is 15 residues. Germline lookup yields CDR1 MNHEY and CDR2 SVGAGI. The ends were cut back, 2 bases at V and 2 bases at J, with 13 bases in the middle.

The V and J genes are TRBV7-8 and TRBJ2-7; 8 bases are a match to TRBD1. V dropped 1 base and J dropped 0; count of bases not matched to a gene: 8. CDR1 is SGHVS and CDR2 is FQNEAQ in the germline V gene. The CDR3 spans 17 residues. CDR3 in DNA: TGTGCCAGCAGCTTAGGGTTCGGCAGGGGGCACTCCTACGAGCAGTACTTC. It specifies CASSLGFGRGHSYEQYF.

The sample holds a few counts of this clone. J is TRBJ1-4 and V is TRBV10-3, with TRBD1 as a possible D gene (6 bases). The ends were cut back, 11 bases at V and 3 bases at J, with 19 bases in the middle. CDR1 and CDR2 (germline): ENHRY, SYGVKD. The CDR3 has 15 amino acids. The CDR3 sequence is CAARGGREANEKLFF. As DNA, the CDR3 is TGTGCCGCCCGGGGGGGGCGCGAGGCTAATGAAAAACTGTTTTTT.

Comments on this clone: Other DNA sequences in this specimen translate into the identical CDR3. The chain uses TRBV28 and TRBJ1-3; D is undetermined. V was shortened by 6 bases and J by 10 bases, with 13 bases between the two germline ends. This CDR3 has 12 amino acids. Germline CDR1 MDHEN, CDR2 SYDVKM. This chain's CDR3 is CASSPAGGTIYF. CDR3 in DNA: TGTGCCAGCAGCCCAGCGGGAGGGACCATATATTTT.

This sequence joins TRBV6-1 and TRBJ2-1, with a tentative D call TRBD2 (7 bases). This CDR3 has 18 amino acids. V was trimmed by 2 bases and J by 3 bases, leaving 20 bases between them. CDR1 is MNHNS, CDR2 SASEGT, per germline. The CDR3 region has the DNA TGTGCCAGCAGTGAATTCTGGGGGGGCGGGAGTATCTACAATGAGCAGTTCTTC. It codes for CASSEFWGGGSIYNEQFF.

This clone was seen a handful of times. As DNA, the CDR3 is TGTGCCAGCAGTGTTGGACAGTTGGGCACTGAAGCTTTCTTT. This gives the protein CASSVGQLGTEAFF. This chain connects TRBV28 to TRBJ1-1; a possible D gene is TRBD1 (6 bases). Trimming removed 5 bases at V and 4 bases at J, with 14 bases between. Germline V CDR1 and CDR2: MDHEN, SYDVKM. CDR3 size: 14 residues.

This chain links TRBV7-6 with TRBJ2-1; D possibly corresponds to TRBD1 (5 bases). The CDR3 is 17 amino acids. Germline CDR1 is SGHVS and CDR2 is FNYEAQ. Trimming shortened V by 2 bases and J by 0 bases, and 14 bases separated the two germline ends. In DNA form, the CDR3 reads TGTGCCAGCAGCTTATTCCCGCCGCAGGGCTCCTACAATGAGCAGTTCTTC. It encodes CASSLFPPQGSYNEQFF.

Only a few counts were recorded for this clone. CDR3 in amino acids: CASSELRGIGEKLFF. CDR3 nucleotides: TGTGCCAGCAGTGAATTAAGGGGAATTGGTGAAAAACTGTTTTTT. V and J are TRBV6-1 and TRBJ1-4; weak D call: TRBD1 (5 bases). V gave up 2 bases and J gave up 7 bases, with 14 bases separating them. Looked up from germline, CDR1 is MNHNS and CDR2 is SASEGT. The CDR3 has 15 residues.

The chain employs TRBV19 and TRBJ2-7, with TRBD1 matching 10 bases. This CDR3 region has 16 residues. CDR1 is LNHDA, CDR2 SQIVND, per germline (reference sequence). After removal of 5 bases from V and 2 bases from J, the junction contained 9 bases not matched to a gene. CDR3 region: CASSPTLGQGAYEQYF. CDR3 sequence (DNA): TGTGCCAGTAGTCCCACCCTCGGACAGGGGGCCTACGAGCAGTACTTC.

This clone showed up just a few times. The chain carries TRBV5-1 and TRBJ1-4; D might be TRBD1 (5 bases). The CDR3 spans 15 residues. Germline values: CDR1 SGHRS, CDR2 YFSETQ. Deletions cut 3 bases from V and 6 bases from J, with 15 bases between. CDR3 nucleotides: TGCGCCAGCAGCTGGACGCCGGGAGGGGATGAAAAACTGTTTTTT. It encodes CASSWTPGGDEKLFF.

The J gene is TRBJ2-2, the V gene TRBV15; a weak D match, TRBD2 (7 bases). V lost 0 bases and J 4 bases, leaving 18 bases between the germline ends. The CDR3 has 18 residues. Germline CDR1 reads LNHNV; CDR2 reads YYDKDF (reference sequence). CDR3 amino acids: CATSRDPAGAPGTGELFF. The CDR3 DNA reads as TGTGCCACCAGCAGAGACCCCGCGGGGGCCCCGGGCACCGGGGAGCTGTTTTTT. Variable domain in full (rest from reference TRBV15 and TRBJ2-2): DAMVIQNPRYQVTQFGKPVTLSCSQTLNHNVMYWYQQKSSQAPKLLFHYYDKDFNNEADTPDNFQSRRPNTSFCFLDIRSPGLGDTAMYLCATSRDPAGAPGTGELFFGEGSRLTVL.

The chain combines TRBV5-1 with TRBJ2-1, with 8 positions matching TRBD2. Germline V lookup: CDR1 SGHRS, CDR2 YFSETQ. This CDR3 contains 13 residues. V gave up 0 bases and J gave up 8 bases; unmatched junction bases: 1. The CDR3 DNA reads TGCGCCAGCAGCTTGGTGACTAGCGATGAGCAGTTCTTC. Translation gives CASSLVTSDEQFF.